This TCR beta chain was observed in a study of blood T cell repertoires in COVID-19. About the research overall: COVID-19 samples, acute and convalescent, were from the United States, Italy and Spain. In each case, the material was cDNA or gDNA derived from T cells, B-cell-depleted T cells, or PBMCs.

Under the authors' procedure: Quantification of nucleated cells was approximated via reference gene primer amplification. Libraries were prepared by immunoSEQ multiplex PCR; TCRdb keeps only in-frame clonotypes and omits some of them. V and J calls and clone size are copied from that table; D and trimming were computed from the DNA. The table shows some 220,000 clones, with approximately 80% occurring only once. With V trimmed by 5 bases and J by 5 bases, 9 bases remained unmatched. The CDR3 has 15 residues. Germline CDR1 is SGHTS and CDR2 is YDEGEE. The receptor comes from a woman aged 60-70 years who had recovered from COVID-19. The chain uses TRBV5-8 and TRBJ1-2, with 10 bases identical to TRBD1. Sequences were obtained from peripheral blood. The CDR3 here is CASSLRGDRGYGYTF. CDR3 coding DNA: TGTGCCAGCAGTTTGAGGGGGGACAGGGGATATGGCTACACCTTC.